Below are 10 T cell receptor beta chains sequenced from a single sample in a study of blood T cell repertoires in COVID-19 (dated by TCRdb to the early 2020s). The library was made by the immunoSEQ multiplex PCR assay. Sourced from immuneACCESS, this table was stored by TCRdb with only in-frame sequences that have V and J called. A share of the clones is absent; for the studies checked, an unresolved V gene accounts for under half, and the remainder has no known explanation. The table for this sample lists 130,000 to 150,000 clones; 88% of them were counted only once. The ten largest clones represent 1% to 1.5% of the sample. Sequencing used PBMCs or T cells enriched from blood (not recorded which). The receptors originated from a woman in her thirties with acute COVID-19.

The chain carries TRBV28 and TRBJ1-1; the D is unclear. This CDR3 spans 15 amino acids. CDR1 and CDR2 (germline): MDHEN, SYDVKM. Trimming took off 6 bases at V and 0 bases at J, with 14 bases between the two ends. The CDR3 DNA reads as TGTGCCAGCAGCTTAGTTGGACTTCTGAACACTGAAGCTTTCTTT. Amino acids: CASSLVGLLNTEAFF. Full variable domain (missing parts from reference TRBV28 and TRBJ1-1): DVKVTQSSRYLVKRTGEKVFLECVQDMDHENMFWYRQDPGLGLRLIYFSYDVKMKEKGDIPEGYSVSREKKERFSLILESASTNQTSMYLCASSLVGLLNTEAFFGQGTRLTVV.

V usage is TRBV2 and J usage is TRBJ2-1, with 12 bases aligning to TRBD2. From germline, CDR1 is SNHLY and CDR2 FYNNEI. Trimming cost V 6 bases and J 4 bases; bases outside gene matches: 10. CDR3 size: 17 residues. This CDR3 is CASRDGLAGSEYNEQFF. In nucleotides, the CDR3 is TGTGCCAGCAGAGACGGACTAGCGGGATCGGAGTACAATGAGCAGTTCTTC.

This clone was seen a few times. The chain employs TRBV6-4 and TRBJ2-1; 8 bases are shared with TRBD2. The J segment lost 8 bases and the V segment lost 2 bases, leaving 5 bases of the junction unmatched. CDR3 length: 14 amino acids. Germline V lookup: CDR1 MRHNA, CDR2 SNTAGT. CDR3 nucleotides: TGTGCCAGCAGTGACACTAGCGGCGTCGATGAGCAGTTCTTC. This encodes CASSDTSGVDEQFF.

The count of this clone is one. This chain links TRBV4-3 with TRBJ2-4; the D gene is possibly TRBD2 (5 bases). CDR1 and CDR2 from the germline V gene are LGHNA and YSLEER. V lost 0 bases and J 7 bases, leaving 19 bases between the germline ends. CDR3 size: 17 residues. CDR3 loop: CASSQDQSAAPGNIQYF. The CDR3 DNA follows: TGCGCCAGCAGCCAAGATCAATCAGCGGCGCCGGGGAACATTCAGTACTTC.

The chain links TRBV18 to TRBJ2-1; 9 bases are a match to TRBD2. This CDR3 has 16 residues. V dropped 4 bases and J dropped 0; count of bases not matched to a gene: 4. The germline CDR1 and CDR2 sequences are KGHSH and LQKENI. CDR3 coding DNA: TGTGCCAGCTCACTAGCGGGGGTGAGCTCCTACAATGAGCAGTTCTTC. Translation: CASSLAGVSSYNEQFF.

The chain recombines TRBV15 with TRBJ2-6; TRBD1 matches at 8 bases. Germline V gene lookup returns CDR1 LNHNV and CDR2 YYDKDF (reference sequence). CDR3 size: 16 residues. V trimming: 3 bases; J trimming: 1 base; junction bases outside the gene matches: 2. This CDR3 reads CATSSGTGSGANVLTF. CDR3 DNA: TGTGCCACCAGCAGTGGGACAGGATCTGGGGCCAACGTCCTGACTTTC.

This chain links TRBV5-1 with TRBJ2-1, with no clear D. Germline CDR1 is SGHRS and CDR2 is YFSETQ. Trimming took 3 bases from V and 8 from J, leaving 12 bases between them. This CDR3 contains 13 residues. CDR3 protein: CASSSLENDEQFF. The CDR3 nucleotides read TGCGCCAGCAGCTCGTTAGAGAATGATGAGCAGTTCTTC.

This clone was observed once. The CDR3 spells CASSQDRDPSEQFF. In DNA, the CDR3 is TGTGCCAGCAGCCAGGACAGGGATCCCAGTGAGCAGTTCTTC. The chain is built from TRBV13 and TRBJ2-1; 8 bases fit TRBD1. The CDR3 consists of 14 residues. Germline CDR1 PRHDT, CDR2 FYEKMQ (reference sequence). J lost 9 bases, V lost 5 bases, and 9 bases had no gene match.

This clone appeared a few times. The chain has TRBV5-5 and TRBJ2-1; D is perhaps TRBD2 (6 bases). CDR1 is SGHKS and CDR2 is YYEKEE in the germline V gene (reference sequence). V was shortened by 2 bases and J by 1 base, with 10 bases between the two germline ends. The CDR3 spans 15 residues. CDR3 in DNA: TGTGCCAGCAGCTTATCGGGAGCGTCCTACAATGAGCAGTTCTTC. Its protein is CASSLSGASYNEQFF. The whole variable domain, remainder taken from reference TRBV5-5 and TRBJ2-1, is DAGVTQSPTHLIKTRGQQVTLRCSPISGHKSVSWYQQVLGQGPQFIFQYYEKEERGRGNFPDRFSARQFPNYSSELNVNALLLGDSALYLCASSLSGASYNEQFFGPGTRLTVL.

The V and J genes are TRBV29-1 and TRBJ2-3, with 10 nucleotides matching TRBD1. Germline-derived CDR1 and CDR2 are SQVTM and ANQGSEA. The CDR3 is 14 residues long. Trimming cost V 4 bases and J 0 bases; bases outside gene matches: 1. CDR3 loop: CSVAGQGSTDTQYF. In nucleotides, the CDR3 is TGCAGCGTTGCGGGACAGGGGAGCACAGATACGCAGTATTTT.